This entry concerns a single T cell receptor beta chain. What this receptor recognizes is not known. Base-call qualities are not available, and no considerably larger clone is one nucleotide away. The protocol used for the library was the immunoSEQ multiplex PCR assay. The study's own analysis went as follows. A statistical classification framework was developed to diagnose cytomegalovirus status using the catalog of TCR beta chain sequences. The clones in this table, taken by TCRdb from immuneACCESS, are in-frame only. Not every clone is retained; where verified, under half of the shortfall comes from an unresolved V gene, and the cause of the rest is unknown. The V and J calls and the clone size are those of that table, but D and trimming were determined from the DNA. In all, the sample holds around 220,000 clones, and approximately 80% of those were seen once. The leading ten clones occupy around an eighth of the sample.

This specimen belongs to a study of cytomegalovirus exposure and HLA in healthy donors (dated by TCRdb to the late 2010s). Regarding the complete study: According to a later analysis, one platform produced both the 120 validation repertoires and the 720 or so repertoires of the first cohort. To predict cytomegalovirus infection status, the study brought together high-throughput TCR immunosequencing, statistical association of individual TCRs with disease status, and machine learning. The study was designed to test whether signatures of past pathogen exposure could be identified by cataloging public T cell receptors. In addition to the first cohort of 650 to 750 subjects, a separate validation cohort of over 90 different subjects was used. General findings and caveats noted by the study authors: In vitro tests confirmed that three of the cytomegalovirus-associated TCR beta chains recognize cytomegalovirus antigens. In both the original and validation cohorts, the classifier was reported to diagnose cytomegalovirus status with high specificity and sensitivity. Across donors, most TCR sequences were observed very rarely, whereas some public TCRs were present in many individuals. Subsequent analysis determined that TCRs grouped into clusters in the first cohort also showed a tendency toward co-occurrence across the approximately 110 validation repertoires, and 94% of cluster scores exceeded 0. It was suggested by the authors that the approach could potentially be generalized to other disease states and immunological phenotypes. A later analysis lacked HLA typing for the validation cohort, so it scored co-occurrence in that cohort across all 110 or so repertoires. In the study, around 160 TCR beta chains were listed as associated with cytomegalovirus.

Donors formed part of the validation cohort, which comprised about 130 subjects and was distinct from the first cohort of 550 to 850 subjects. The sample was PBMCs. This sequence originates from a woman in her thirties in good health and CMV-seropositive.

For the CDR3, the sequence is CASSSRAGSNTGELFF. DNA sequence: TGTGCCAGCAGCTCCAGAGCGGGCTCGAACACCGGGGAGCTGTTTTTT. The V and J genes are TRBV5-6 and TRBJ2-2, and the D gene may be TRBD2, 6 bases matching. Taken from cysteine to phenylalanine, the CDR3 has 16 residues. This entry keeps only the CDR3 DNA: 48 bases, framed from base 1. Between the V and J ends, shortened by 3 bases and 0 bases respectively, the junction contains 12 bases. Reading the germline V gene gives CDR1 SGHDT and CDR2 YYEEEE.